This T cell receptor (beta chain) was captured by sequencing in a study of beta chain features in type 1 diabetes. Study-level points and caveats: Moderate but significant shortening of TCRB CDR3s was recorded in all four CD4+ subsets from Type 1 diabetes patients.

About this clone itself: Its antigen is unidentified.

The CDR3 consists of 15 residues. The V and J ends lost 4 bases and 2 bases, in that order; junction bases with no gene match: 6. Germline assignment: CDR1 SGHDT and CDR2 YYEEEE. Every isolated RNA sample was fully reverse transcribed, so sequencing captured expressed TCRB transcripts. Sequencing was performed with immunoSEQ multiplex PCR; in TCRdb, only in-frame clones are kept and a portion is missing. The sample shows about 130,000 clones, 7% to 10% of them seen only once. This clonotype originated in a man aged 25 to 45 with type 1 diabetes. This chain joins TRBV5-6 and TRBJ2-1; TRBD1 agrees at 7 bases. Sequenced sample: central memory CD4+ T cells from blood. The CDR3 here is CASSHGQVTYNEQFF. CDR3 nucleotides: TGTGCCAGCAGCCACGGACAGGTCACCTACAATGAGCAGTTCTTC.